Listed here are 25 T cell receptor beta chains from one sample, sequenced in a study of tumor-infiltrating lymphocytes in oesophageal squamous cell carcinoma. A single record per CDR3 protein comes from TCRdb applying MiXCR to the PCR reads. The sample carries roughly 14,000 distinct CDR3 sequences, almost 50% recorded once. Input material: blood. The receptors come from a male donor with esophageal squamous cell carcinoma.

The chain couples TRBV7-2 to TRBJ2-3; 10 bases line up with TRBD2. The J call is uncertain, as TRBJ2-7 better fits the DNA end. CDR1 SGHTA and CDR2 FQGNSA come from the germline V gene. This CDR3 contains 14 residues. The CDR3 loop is CASSPDPSGRGQYF. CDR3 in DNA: TGTGCCAGCAGCCCCGATCCGAGCGGGAGGGGACAGTACTTC.

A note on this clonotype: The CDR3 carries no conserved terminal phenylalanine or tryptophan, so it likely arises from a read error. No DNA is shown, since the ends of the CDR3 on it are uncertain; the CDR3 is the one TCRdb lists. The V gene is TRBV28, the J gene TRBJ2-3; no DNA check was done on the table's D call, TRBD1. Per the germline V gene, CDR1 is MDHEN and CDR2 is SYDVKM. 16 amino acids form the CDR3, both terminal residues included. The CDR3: CASNRDSNQETQYFGP.

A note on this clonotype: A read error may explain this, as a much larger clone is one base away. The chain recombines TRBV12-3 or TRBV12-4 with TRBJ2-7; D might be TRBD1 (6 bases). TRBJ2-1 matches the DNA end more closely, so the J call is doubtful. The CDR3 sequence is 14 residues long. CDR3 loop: CASSLGGPRGEQFF. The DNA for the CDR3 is TGTGCCAGCAGTTTAGGGGGGCCGAGGGGCGAGCAGTTCTTC.

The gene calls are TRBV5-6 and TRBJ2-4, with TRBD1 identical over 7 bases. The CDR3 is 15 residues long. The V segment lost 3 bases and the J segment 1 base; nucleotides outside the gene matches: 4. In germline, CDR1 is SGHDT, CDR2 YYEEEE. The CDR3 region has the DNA TGTGCCAGCAGCTCCAAACAGGGGGCCAAAAACATTCAGTACTTC. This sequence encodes CASSSKQGAKNIQYF. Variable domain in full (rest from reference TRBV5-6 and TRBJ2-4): DAGVTQSPTHLIKTRGQQVTLRCSPKSGHDTVSWYQQALGQGPQFIFQYYEEEERQRGNFPDRFSGHQFPNYSSELNVNALLLGDSALYLCASSSKQGAKNIQYFGAGTRLSVL.

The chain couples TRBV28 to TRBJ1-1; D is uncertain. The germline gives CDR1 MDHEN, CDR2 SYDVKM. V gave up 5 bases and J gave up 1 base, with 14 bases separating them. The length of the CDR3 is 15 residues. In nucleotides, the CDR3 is TGTGCCAGCAGTCCGGGAGATTACACGAACACTGAAGCTTTCTTT. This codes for CASSPGDYTNTEAFF.

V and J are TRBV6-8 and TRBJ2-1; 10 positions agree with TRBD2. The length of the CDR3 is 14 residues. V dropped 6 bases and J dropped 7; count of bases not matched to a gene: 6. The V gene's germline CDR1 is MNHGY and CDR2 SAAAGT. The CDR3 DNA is TGTGCCAGCAGCGCTAGCGGGGGAAGGAATGAGCAGTTCTTC. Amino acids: CASSASGGRNEQFF.

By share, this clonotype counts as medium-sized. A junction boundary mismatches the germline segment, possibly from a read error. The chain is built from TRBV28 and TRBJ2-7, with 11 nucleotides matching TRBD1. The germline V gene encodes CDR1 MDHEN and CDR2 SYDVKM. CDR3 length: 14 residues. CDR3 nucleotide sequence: TGTGCCAGCAGTCTATGGGGACAGGGGGGCGAGCAGTACTTC. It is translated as CASSLWGQGGEQYF.

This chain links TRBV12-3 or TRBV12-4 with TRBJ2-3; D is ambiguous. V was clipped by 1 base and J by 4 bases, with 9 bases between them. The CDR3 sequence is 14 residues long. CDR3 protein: CASSLGRSADTQYF. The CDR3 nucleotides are TGTGCCAGCAGTTTAGGACGGAGCGCAGATACGCAGTATTTT.

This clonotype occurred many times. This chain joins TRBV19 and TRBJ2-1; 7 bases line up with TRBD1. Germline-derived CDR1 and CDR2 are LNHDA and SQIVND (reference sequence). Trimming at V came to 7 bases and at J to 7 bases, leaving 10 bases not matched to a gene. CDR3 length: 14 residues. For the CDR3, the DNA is TGTGCCAGTACCAATCCGGGACAGTGGAATGAGCAGTTCTTC. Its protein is CASTNPGQWNEQFF.

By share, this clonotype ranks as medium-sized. CDR3 sequence reads: CASSLSQETQYF. CDR3 nucleotides: TGCGCCAGCAGCTTGTCCCAAGAGACCCAGTACTTC. This chain joins TRBV5-1 and TRBJ2-5; D uncertain. V lost 1 base and J 1 base, leaving 2 bases between the germline ends. CDR3 length: 12 amino acids. Germline CDR1 and CDR2: SGHRS and YFSETQ.

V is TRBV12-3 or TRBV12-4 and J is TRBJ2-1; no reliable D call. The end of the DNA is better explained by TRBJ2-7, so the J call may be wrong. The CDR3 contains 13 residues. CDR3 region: CASSDETSYEQYF. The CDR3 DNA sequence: TGTGCCAGCAGTGATGAGACTTCCTACGAGCAGTACTTC.

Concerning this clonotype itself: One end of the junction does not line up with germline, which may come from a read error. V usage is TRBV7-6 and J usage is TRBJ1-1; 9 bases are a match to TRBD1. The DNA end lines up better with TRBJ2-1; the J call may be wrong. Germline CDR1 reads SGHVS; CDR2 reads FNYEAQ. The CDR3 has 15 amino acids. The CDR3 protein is CASSLTGGRGNEQFF. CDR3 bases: TGTGCTAGCAGCTTAACAGGGGGCCGGGGCAATGAGCAGTTCTTC.

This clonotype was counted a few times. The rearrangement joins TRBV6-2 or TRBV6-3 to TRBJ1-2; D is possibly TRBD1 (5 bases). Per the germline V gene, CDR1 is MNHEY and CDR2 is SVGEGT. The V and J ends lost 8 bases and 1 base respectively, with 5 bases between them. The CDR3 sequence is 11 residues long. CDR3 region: CASGGNYGYTF. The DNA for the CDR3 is TGTGCCAGCGGGGGTAACTATGGCTACACCTTC.

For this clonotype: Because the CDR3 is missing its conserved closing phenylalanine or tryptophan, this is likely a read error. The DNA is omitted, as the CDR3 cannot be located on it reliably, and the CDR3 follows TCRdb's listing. The CDR3 loop reads CSARPGTGG. The chain is built from TRBV20-1 and TRBJ2-6; the D call in the table, TRBD1, was not verified against the DNA. Both ends counted, the CDR3 spans 9 residues. Germline V CDR1 and CDR2: DFQATT, SNEGSKA (reference sequence).

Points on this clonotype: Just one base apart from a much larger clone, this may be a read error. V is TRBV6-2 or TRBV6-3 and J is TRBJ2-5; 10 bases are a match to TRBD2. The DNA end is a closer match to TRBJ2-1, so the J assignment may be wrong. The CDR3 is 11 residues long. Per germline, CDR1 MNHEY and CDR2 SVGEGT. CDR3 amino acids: CSSGRRLEQFF. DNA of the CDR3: TGCTCTAGCGGGAGACGCCTCGAGCAGTTCTTC.

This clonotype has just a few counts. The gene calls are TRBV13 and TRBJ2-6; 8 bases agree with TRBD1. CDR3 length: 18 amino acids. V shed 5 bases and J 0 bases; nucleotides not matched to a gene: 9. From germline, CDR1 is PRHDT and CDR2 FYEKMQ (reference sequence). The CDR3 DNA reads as TGTGCCAGCAGCACCCGACAGGGGCTACGCTCTGGGGCCAACGTCCTGACTTTC. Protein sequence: CASSTRQGLRSGANVLTF.

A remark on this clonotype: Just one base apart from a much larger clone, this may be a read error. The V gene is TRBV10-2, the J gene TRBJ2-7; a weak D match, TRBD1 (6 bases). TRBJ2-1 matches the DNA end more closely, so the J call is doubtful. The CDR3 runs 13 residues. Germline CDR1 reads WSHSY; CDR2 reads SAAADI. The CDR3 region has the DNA TGCGCCAGCAGTGTTGGGGGCCCGCGGGAGCAGTTCTTC. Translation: CASSVGGPREQFF.

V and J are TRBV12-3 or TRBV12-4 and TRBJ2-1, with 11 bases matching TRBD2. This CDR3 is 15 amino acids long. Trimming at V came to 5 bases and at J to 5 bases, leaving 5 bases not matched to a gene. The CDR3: CASSPFSGRDNEQFF. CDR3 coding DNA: TGTGCCAGCAGTCCCTTTAGCGGGAGGGACAATGAGCAGTTCTTC.

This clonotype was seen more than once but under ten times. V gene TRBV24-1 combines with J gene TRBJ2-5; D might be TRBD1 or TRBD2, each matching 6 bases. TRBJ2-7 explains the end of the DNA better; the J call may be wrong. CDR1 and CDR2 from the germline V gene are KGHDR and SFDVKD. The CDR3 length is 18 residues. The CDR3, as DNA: TGTGCCACCAGTGGGACGGGGGCGGTAGTCCCCCTTTACTACGAGCAGTACTTC. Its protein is CATSGTGAVVPLYYEQYF.

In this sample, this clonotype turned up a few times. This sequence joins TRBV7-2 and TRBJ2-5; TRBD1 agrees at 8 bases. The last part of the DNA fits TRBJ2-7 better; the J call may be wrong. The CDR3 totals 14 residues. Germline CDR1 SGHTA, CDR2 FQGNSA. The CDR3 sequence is CASSSGGSSYEQYF. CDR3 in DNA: TGTGCCAGCAGCTCAGGGGGCAGCTCCTACGAGCAGTACTTC.

This CDR3 reads CASTHTTLGGPTEAFF. The CDR3 nucleotides are TGTGCCAGCACCCATACGACCCTGGGGGGACCCACTGAAGCTTTCTTT. The chain carries TRBV12-3 or TRBV12-4 and TRBJ2-5, with D possibly being TRBD1 (5 bases). The DNA end is more similar to TRBJ1-1, so the J call may be wrong. This CDR3 comprises 16 residues.

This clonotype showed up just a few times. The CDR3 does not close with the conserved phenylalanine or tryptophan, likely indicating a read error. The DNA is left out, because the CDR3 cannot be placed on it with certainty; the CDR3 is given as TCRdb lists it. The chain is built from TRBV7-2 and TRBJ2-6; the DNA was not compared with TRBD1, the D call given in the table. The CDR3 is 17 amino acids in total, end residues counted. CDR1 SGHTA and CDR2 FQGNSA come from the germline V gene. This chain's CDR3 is CASSQSSGTWETQYFGA.

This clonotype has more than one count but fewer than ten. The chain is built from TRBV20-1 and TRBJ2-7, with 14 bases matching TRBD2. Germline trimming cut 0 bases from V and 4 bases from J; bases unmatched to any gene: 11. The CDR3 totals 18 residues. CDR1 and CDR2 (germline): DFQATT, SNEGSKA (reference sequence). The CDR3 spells CSARDSWTSGRTGYEQYF. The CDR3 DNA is TGCAGTGCTAGAGATTCCTGGACTAGCGGGAGGACGGGTTACGAGCAGTACTTC.

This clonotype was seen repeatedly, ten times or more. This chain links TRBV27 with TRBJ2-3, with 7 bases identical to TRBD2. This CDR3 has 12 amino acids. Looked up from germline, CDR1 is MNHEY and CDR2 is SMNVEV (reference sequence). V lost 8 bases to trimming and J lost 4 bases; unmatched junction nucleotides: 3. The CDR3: CASGTSADTQYF. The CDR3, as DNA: TGTGCCAGCGGCACTAGCGCAGATACGCAGTATTTT.

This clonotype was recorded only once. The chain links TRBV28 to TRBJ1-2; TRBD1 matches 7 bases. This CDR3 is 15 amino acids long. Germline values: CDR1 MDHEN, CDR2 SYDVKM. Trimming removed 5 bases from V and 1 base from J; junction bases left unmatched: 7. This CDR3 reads CASSAQGGHNYGYTF. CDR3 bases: TGTGCCAGCAGTGCTCAGGGGGGGCATAACTATGGCTACACCTTC.